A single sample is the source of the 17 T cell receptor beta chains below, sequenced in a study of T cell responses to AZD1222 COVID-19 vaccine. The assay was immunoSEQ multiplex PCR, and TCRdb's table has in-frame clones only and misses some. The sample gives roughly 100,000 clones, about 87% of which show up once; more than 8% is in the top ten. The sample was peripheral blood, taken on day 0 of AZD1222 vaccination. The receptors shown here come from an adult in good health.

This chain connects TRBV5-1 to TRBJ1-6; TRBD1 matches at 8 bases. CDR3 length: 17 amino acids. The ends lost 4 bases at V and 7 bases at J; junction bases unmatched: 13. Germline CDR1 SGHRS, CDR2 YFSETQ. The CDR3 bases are TGCGCCAGCAGCCTATCGGCAGGGGGCGCCGGCAATTCACCCCTCCACTTT. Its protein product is CASSLSAGGAGNSPLHF.

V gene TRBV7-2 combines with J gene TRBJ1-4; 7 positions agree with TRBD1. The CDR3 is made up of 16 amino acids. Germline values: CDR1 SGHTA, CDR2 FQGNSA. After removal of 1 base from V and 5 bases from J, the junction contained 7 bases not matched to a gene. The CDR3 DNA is TGTGCCAGCAGCTTAGATGCGACAGGGATGAATGAAAAACTGTTTTTT. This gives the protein CASSLDATGMNEKLFF.

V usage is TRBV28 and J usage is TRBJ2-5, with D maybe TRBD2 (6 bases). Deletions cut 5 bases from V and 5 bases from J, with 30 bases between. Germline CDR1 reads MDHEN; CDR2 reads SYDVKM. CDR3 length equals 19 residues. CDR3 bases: TGTGCCAGCAGTCCCGGGTGGGGGAGGCCCCCCCCCTTCGGCGAGACCCAGTACTTC. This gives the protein CASSPGWGRPPPFGETQYF.

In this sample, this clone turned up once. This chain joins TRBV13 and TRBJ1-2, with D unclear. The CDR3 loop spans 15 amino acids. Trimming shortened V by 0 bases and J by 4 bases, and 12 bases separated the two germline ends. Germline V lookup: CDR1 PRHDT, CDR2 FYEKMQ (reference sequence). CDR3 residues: CASSLGAVNSYGYTF. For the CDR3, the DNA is TGTGCCAGCAGCTTAGGGGCGGTGAACAGCTATGGCTACACCTTC.

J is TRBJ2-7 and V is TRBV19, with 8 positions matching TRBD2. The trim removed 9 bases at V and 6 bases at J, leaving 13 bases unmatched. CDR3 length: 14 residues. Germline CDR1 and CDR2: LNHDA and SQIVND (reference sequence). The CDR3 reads CASRTGTRIGEQYF. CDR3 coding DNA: TGTGCCAGCCGTACGGGGACTAGGATTGGCGAGCAGTACTTC.

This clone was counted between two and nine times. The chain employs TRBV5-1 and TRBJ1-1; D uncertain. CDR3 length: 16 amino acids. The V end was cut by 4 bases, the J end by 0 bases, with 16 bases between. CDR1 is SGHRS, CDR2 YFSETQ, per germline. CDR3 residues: CASSPGPNPMNTEAFF. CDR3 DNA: TGCGCCAGCAGCCCGGGCCCGAACCCCATGAACACTGAAGCTTTCTTT.

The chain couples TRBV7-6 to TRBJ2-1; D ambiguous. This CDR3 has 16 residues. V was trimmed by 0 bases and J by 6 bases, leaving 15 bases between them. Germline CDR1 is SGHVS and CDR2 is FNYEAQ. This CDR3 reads CASSLAGGGVVNEQFF. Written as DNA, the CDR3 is TGTGCCAGCAGCTTAGCGGGTGGTGGGGTCGTCAATGAGCAGTTCTTC.

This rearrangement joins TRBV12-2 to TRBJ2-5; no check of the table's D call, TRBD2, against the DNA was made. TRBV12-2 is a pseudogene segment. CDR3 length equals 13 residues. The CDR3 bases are TGTGCAAGTCGCTTCCGCGCGGTGGAGACCCAGTACTTC. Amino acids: CASRFRAVETQYF.

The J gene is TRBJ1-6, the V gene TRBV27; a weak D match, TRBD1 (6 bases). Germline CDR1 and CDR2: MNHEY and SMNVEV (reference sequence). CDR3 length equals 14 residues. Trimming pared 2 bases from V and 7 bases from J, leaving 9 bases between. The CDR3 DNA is TGTGCCAGCAGTTTACAGGGGCCCAATTCACCCCTCCACTTT. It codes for CASSLQGPNSPLHF.

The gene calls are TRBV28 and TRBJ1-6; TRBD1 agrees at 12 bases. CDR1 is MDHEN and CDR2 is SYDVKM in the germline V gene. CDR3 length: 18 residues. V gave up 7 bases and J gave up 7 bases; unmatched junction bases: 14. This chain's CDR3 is CASIDAPAGTGGNSPLHF. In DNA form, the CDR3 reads TGTGCCAGCATCGACGCCCCGGCCGGGACAGGGGGCAATTCACCCCTCCACTTT.

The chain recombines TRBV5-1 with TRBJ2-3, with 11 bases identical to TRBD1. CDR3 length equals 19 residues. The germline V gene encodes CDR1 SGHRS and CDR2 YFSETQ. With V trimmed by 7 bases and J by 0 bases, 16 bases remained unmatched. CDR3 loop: CASAGRDRGLAASTDTQYF. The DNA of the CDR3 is TGCGCCAGCGCCGGACGGGACAGGGGGTTAGCGGCTAGCACAGATACGCAGTATTTT.

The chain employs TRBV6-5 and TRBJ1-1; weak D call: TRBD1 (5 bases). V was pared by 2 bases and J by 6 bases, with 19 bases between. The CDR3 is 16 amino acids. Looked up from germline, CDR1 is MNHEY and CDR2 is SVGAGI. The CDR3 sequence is CASSYIRSGGSAEAFF. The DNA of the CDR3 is TGTGCCAGCAGTTACATTAGGTCGGGGGGGAGCGCTGAAGCTTTCTTT.

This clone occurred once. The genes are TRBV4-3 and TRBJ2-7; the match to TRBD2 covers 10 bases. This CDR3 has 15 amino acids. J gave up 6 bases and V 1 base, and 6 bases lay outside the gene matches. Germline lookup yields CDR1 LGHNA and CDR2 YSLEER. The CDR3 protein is CASSQALAGDSEQYF. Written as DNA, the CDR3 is TGCGCCAGCAGCCAAGCTCTAGCGGGAGATAGCGAGCAGTACTTC.

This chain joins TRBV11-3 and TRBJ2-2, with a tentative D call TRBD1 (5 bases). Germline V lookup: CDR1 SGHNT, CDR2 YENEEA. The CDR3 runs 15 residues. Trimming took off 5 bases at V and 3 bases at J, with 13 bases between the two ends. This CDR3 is CASSPARVDTGELFF. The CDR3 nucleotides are TGTGCCAGCAGCCCGGCCAGGGTCGACACCGGGGAGCTGTTTTTT. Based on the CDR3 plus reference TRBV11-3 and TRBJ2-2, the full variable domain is EAGVVQSPRYKIIEKKQPVAFWCNPISGHNTLYWYLQNLGQGPELLIRYENEEAVDDSQLPKDRFSAERLKGVDSTLKIQPAELGDSAVYLCASSPARVDTGELFFGEGSRLTVL.

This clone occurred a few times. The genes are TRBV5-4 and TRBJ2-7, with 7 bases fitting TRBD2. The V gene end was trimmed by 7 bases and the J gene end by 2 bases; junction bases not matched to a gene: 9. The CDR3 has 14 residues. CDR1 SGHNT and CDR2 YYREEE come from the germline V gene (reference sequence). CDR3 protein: CASGSSAGAYEQYF. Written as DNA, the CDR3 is TGTGCCAGCGGTTCCAGTGCGGGGGCCTACGAGCAGTACTTC.

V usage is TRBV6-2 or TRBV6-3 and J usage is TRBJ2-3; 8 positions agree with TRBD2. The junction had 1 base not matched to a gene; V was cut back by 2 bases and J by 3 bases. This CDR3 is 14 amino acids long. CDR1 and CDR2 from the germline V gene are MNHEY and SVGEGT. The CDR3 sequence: CASSYGGGTDTQYF. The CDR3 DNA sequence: TGTGCCAGCAGTTACGGCGGGGGGACAGATACGCAGTATTTT.

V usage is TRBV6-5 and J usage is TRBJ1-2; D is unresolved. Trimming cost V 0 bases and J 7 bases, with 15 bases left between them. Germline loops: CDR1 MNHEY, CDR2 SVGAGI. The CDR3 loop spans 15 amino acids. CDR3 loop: CASSYSGPGTRGYTF. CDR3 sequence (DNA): TGTGCCAGCAGTTACTCCGGGCCAGGAACTCGTGGCTACACCTTC.